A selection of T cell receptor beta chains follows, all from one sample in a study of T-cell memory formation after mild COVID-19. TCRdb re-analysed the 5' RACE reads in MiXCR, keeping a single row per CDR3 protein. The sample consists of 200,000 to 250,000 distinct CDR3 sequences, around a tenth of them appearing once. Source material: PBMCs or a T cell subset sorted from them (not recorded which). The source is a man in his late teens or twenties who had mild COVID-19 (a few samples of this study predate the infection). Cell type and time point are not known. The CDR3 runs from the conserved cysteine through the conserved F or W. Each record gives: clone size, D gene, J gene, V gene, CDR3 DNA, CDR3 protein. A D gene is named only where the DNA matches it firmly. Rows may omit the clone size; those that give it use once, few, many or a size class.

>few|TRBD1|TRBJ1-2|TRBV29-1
TGCAGCGTTGCACGTGACAGGGGATGGTATGGCTACACCTTC
CSVARDRGWYGYTF
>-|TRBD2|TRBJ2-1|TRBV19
TGTGCCAGTAGTATTTCTAGCGGAGCCTACAATGAGCAGTTCTTC
CASSISSGAYNEQFF
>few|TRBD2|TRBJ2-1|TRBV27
TGTGCCAGCAGAAAAGACAGGGTCTCGCTAGCGGGGGGCCCCAATGAGCAGTTCTTC
CASRKDRVSLAGGPNEQFF
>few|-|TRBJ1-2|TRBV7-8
TGTGCCAGCAGCTTTGGACCGTTATATGGCTACACCTTC
CASSFGPLYGYTF
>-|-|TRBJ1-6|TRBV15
TGTGCCACCAGCAGAGGGGTGGGTGAATCACCCCTCCACTTT
CATSRGVGESPLHF
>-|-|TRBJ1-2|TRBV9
TGTGCCAGCAGCGACGGACAACCCAACTATGGCTACACCTTC
CASSDGQPNYGYTF
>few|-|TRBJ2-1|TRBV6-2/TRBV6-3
TGTGCCAGCAGGCGCCTAGGAAACAATGAGCAGTTCTTC
CASRRLGNNEQFF
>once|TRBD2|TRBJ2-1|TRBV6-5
TGTGCCAGCAGTTACTCGAAACTAGCGGGGGGCAGCTCCTACAATGAGCAGTTCTTC
CASSYSKLAGGSSYNEQFF
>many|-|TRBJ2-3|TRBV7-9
TGTGCCAGCAGCTTATCGGCTACCACAGATACGCAGTATTTT
CASSLSATTDTQYF
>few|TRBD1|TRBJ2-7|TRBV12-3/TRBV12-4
TGTGCCAGCAGTCTCAAGACAGGGCCCTCCTACGAGCAGTACTTC
CASSLKTGPSYEQYF
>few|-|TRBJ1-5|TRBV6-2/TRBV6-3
TGTGCCAGCAGCTTCGACAGAGGCAATCAGCCCCAGCATTTT
CASSFDRGNQPQHF
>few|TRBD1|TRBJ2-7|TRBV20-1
TGCAGTGCTAGAGGGGGACAGGGAGGTATATCCCCCTACGAGCAGTACTTC
CSARGGQGGISPYEQYF
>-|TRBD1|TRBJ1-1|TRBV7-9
TGTGCCAGCAGCTCTCGACAGGGGGACACTGAAGCTTTCTTT
CASSSRQGDTEAFF
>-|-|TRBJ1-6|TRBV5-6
TGTGCCAGCAGCTTAGACAGTTTTAACTCACCCCTCCACTTT
CASSLDSFNSPLHF
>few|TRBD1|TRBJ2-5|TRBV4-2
TGTGCCAGCAGCCAGGACCCGGGACAGTTTCAAGAGACCCAGTACTTC
CASSQDPGQFQETQYF
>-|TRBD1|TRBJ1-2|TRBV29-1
TGCAGCGTTGAATTAGGACAGGGTTCCACCTTC
CSVELGQGSTF
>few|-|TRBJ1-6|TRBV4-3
TGCGCCAGCAGCCAAGATCTGCAGGGACTTTATTCACCCCTCCACTTT
CASSQDLQGLYSPLHF
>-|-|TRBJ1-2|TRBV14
TGTGCCAGCAGCCGCCGTCGTGGGTCCCTTAACTATGGCTACACCTTC
CASSRRRGSLNYGYTF
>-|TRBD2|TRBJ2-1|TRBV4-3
TGCGCCAGCAGCCAAGATCGAGCGGGGGCGGGGGAGCAGTTCTTC
CASSQDRAGAGEQFF
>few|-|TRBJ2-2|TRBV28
TGTGCCAGCAGTTTTCGGGTGACCGGGGAGCTGTTTTTT
CASSFRVTGELFF
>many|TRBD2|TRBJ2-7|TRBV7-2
TGTGCCAGCAGCTTAACGGGACTACTCGAGCAGTACTTC
CASSLTGLLEQYF
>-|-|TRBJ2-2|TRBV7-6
TGTGCCAGCGCCGGTATCAACACCGGGGAGCTGTTTTTT
CASAGINTGELFF
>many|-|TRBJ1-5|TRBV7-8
TGTGCCAGCAGCTTAAGGTTCGATCAGCCCCAGCATTTT
CASSLRFDQPQHF
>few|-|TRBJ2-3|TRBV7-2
TGTGCCAGCAGCTTAAACGGGGGCACAGATACGCAGTATTTT
CASSLNGGTDTQYF
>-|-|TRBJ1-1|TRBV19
TGTGCCAGCTCGGGGCCGAACACTGAAGCTTTCTTT
CASSGPNTEAFF
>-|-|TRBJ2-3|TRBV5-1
TGCGCCAGCAGCTTGAGGCCCGGCACAGATACGCAGTATTTT
CASSLRPGTDTQYF
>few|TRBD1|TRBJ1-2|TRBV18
TGTGCCAGCTCACCGTTTTCGGACAGGGATGGCTACACCTTC
CASSPFSDRDGYTF
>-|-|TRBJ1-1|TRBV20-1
TGCAGTGCTAGACCGAACTTAGGGGGGCACACTGAAGCTTTCTTT
CSARPNLGGHTEAFF